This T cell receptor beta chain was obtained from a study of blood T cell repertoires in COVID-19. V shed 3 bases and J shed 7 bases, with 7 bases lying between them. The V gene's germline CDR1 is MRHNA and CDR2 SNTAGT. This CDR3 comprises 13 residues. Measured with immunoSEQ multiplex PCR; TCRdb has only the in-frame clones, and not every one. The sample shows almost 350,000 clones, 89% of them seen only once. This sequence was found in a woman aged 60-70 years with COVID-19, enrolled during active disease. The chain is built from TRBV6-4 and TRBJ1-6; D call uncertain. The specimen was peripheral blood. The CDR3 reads CASSESVNSPLHF. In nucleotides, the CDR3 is TGTGCCAGCAGTGAATCTGTGAATTCACCCCTCCACTTT.